This T cell receptor (beta chain) was identified during a study of vaccination effects on CD4 cells after COVID-19 (dated by TCRdb to the early 2020s). For the wider study: Two doses of either the BNT162b2 or the mRNA-1273 mRNA SARS-CoV-2 vaccine were administered to participants. In a couple of convalescent patients, pre-vaccine samples were collected 16 days and one week ahead of the first dose, 142 and 148 days after COVID-19 diagnosis. In both COVID-19 convalescent patients and infection-naive vaccine recipients, the study compared SARS-CoV-2 spike-specific CD4+ TCR repertoires from before mRNA vaccination with those from after it. A total of approximately 9 COVID-19 convalescent patients and a handful of SARS-CoV-2-naive healthy vaccine recipients were included in the full study. Cultures from other donors in the study were sequenced using the Oncomine TCR Beta short-read assay on an Illumina iSeq 100.

V lost 2 bases and J lost 5 bases, and the count of bases not matched to a germline gene is 10. The CDR1 and CDR2 encoded by the germline V gene are SGHRS and YFSETQ. The CDR3 starts with the cysteine, ends with the phenylalanine, and has 16 residues. Left in the record is the CDR3 DNA by itself, 48 bases read in frame from the first base. Results the study describes overall, beyond this receptor: Only a small number of convalescent patients were included, and no early post-infection timepoints were available, which limited the study. Clones induced by infection and clones induced by vaccination both contracted markedly at late timepoints after vaccination, which fits with T cell responses waning over time. For convalescent patients, new clones induced by the vaccine made up most of the post-vaccine spike-reactive repertoire, and these new clones were largely distinct from the clones induced by infection.

Library preparation used the immunoSEQ multiplex PCR assay. DNA from the cultured and isolated CD4+ T cells underwent TCR beta CDR3 sequencing. As for how the authors treated the data: Non-productive TCR sequences were discarded, and reads were trimmed to the CDR3 region, with only CDR3s of 7 or more amino acids retained. The MANAFEST web app was used to pick out antigen-specific clonotypes by comparing their expansion in peptide wells with that in reference cultures. To count as positive, a clone had to show expansion at FDR<0.05 compared with the reference and with all other wells, an odds ratio above 5, and a frequency above 0.1% in two replicate wells. Clonotypes significantly expanded in SARS-CoV-2 spike wells and in at least one common cold coronavirus spike condition were defined as cross-reactive. CDR3 similarity was assessed by Levenshtein distance with the stringdist R package, and unrooted trees were built with ape in R 3.6.1. Here the immuneACCESS table is served through TCRdb, limited to in-frame sequences with V and J called. Missing clones are a known gap in these copies; in checked studies unresolved V genes cover under half, and the rest lacks a known reason. V, J and clone size derive from that table, while D and trimming were established from the DNA sequence. For this sample there are approximately 40,000 clones; just under 75% appear just once. The top ten clonotypes cover 25% to 35% of the sample.

With regard to this clone: The antigen it recognizes is unknown. It has no much larger one-base neighbor in the sample; base qualities were not kept.

The ViraFEST assay stimulated PBMC with viral peptide pools and then used TCR sequencing to identify antigen-specific CD4+ T cell clonotypes by expansion. After less than 13 days of culture, CD4+ T cells were isolated with the EasySep CD4+ T cell isolation kit. Convalescent patients had PCR-confirmed SARS-CoV-2 infection between March and December 2020, before Alpha, Beta and Delta variants emerged in the United States. A few million PBMC per well were cultured with 9 to 10 ug/ml peptides in IMDM containing about 5% human AB serum, approximately 10 IU/ml IL-2 and gentamicin. Half of the culture medium was replaced with fresh IL-2-containing medium on days 3 and 7. Each peptide stimulation condition was cultured in triplicate wells unless otherwise noted. PBMC were separated from whole blood using Ficoll-Paque Plus gradient centrifugation and were then either cryopreserved at -140C or used fresh. The QIAamp micro DNA kit was used to extract genomic DNA from the cultured CD4+ T cells.

This TCR was recovered from a human donor who had a prior SARS-CoV-2 infection. The input for sequencing was CD4+ T cells from PBMCs cultured with a peptide pool, taken before COVID-19 vaccination. Recombination connected TRBV5-1 to TRBJ1-1; 9 bases in the middle match TRBD1. Read as DNA, the sequence is TGCGCCAGCAGCTTACAGGGGGCGCCTAAGGGGACTGAAGCTTTCTTT. This is translated as CASSLQGAPKGTEAFF.